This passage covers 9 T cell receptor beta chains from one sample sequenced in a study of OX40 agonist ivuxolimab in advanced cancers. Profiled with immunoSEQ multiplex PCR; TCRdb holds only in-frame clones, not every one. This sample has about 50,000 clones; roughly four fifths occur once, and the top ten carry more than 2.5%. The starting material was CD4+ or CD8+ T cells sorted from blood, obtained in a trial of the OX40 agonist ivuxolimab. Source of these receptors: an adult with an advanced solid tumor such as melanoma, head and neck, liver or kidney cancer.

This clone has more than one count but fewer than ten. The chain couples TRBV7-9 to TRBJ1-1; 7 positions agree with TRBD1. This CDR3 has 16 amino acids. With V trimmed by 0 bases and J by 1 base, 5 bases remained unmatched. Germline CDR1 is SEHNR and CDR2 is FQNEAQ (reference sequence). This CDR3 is CASSLALTGRNTEAFF. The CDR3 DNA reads TGTGCCAGCAGCTTAGCGTTGACAGGGAGGAACACTGAAGCTTTCTTT.

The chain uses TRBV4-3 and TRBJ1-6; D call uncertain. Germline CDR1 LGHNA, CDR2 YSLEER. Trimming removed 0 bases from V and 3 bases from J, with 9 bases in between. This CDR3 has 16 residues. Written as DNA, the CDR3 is TGCGCCAGCAGCCAAGAAGGGTATAGCTATAATTCACCCCTCCACTTT. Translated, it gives CASSQEGYSYNSPLHF.

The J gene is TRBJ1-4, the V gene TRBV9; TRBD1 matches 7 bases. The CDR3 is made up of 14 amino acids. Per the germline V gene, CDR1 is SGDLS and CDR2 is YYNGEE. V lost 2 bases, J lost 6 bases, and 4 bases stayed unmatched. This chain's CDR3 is CASSVSGGYEKLFF. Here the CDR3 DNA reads TGTGCCAGCAGCGTGTCAGGGGGTTATGAAAAACTGTTTTTT.

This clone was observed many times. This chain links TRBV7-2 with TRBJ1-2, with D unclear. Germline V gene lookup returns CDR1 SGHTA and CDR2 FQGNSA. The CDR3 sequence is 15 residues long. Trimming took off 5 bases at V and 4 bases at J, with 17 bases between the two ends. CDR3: CASSTRSGLLYGYTF. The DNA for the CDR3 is TGTGCCAGCAGCACCAGATCCGGGCTTCTCTATGGCTACACCTTC. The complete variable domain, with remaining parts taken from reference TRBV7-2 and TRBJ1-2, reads GAGVSQSPSNKVTEKGKDVELRCDPISGHTALYWYRQSLGQGLEFLIYFQGNSAPDKSGLPSDRFSAERTGGSVSTLTIQRTQQEDSAVYLCASSTRSGLLYGYTFGSGTRLTVV.

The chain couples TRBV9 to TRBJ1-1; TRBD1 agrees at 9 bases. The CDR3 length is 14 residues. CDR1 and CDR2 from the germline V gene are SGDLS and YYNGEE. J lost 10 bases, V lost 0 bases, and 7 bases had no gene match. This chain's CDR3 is CASSVGTGVSTAFF. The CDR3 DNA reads TGTGCCAGCAGCGTAGGGACAGGGGTTTCGACAGCTTTCTTT. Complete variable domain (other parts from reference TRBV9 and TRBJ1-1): DSGVTQTPKHLITATGQRVTLRCSPRSGDLSVYWYQQSLDQGLQFLIQYYNGEERAKGNILERFSAQQFPDLHSELNLSSLELGDSALYFCASSVGTGVSTAFFGQGTRLTVV.

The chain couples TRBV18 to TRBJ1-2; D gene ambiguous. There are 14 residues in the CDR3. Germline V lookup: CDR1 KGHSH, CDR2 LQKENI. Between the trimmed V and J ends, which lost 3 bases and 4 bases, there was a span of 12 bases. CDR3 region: CASSPSQSSYGYTF. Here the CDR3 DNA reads TGTGCCAGCTCACCTTCCCAGAGCTCCTATGGCTACACCTTC.

The CDR3 protein is CASSGNPGLNEKLFF. CDR3 DNA: TGTGCCAGCAGCGGAAATCCGGGCCTTAATGAAAAACTGTTTTTT. V gene TRBV2 combines with J gene TRBJ1-4, with D unclear. This CDR3 contains 15 residues. Germline V lookup: CDR1 SNHLY, CDR2 FYNNEI. V was trimmed by 6 bases and J by 4 bases, leaving 15 bases between them.

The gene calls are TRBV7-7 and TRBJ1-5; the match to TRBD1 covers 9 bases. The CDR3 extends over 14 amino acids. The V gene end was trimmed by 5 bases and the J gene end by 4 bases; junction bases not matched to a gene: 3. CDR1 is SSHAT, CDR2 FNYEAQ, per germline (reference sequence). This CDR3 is CASSLGTGNQPQHF. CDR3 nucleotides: TGTGCCAGCAGCCTCGGGACAGGGAATCAGCCCCAGCATTTT.

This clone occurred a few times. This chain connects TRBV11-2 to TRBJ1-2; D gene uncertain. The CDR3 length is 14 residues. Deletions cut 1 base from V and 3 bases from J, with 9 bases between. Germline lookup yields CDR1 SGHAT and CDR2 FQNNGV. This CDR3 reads CASSLAGFDYGYTF. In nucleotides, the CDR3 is TGTGCCAGCAGCTTAGCAGGCTTTGACTATGGCTACACCTTC.